These 22 T cell receptor beta chains came from one sample sequenced in a study of blood T cell repertoires in COVID-19. Libraries were prepared by immunoSEQ multiplex PCR; TCRdb keeps only in-frame clonotypes and omits some of them. The table records 110,000 or so clones, 75% to 90% of them present only once. The source material was peripheral blood. These receptors came from a woman aged 60-75 years with COVID-19, enrolled during active disease.

The chain has TRBV18 and TRBJ2-7; no clear D gene. Germline loops: CDR1 KGHSH, CDR2 LQKENI. The CDR3 totals 14 residues. The V end was cut by 1 base, the J end by 2 bases, with 9 bases between. The CDR3 nucleotides read TGTGCCAGCTCACCACGAAACAGTCCCTACGAGCAGTACTTC. Amino acid sequence: CASSPRNSPYEQYF.

V usage is TRBV5-8 and J usage is TRBJ1-6, with D unresolved. The length of the CDR3 is 15 residues. Germline V gene data show CDR1 as SGHTS and CDR2 as YDEGEE. The ends were cut back, 0 bases at V and 7 bases at J, with 11 bases in the middle. Here the CDR3 DNA reads TGTGCCAGCAGCTTGGGGGAGCCAGTAAATTCACCCCTCCACTTT. Residues: CASSLGEPVNSPLHF. The variable domain in full, completed from reference TRBV5-8 and TRBJ1-6, reads EAGVTQSPTHLIKTRGQQATLRCSPISGHTSVYWYQQALGLGLQFLLWYDEGEERNRGNFPPRFSGRQFPNYSSELNVNALELEDSALYLCASSLGEPVNSPLHFGNGTRLTVT.

The chain recombines TRBV5-4 with TRBJ2-1, with D perhaps TRBD2 (5 bases). CDR3 length equals 13 residues. Per the germline V gene, CDR1 is SGHNT and CDR2 is YYREEE (reference sequence). V was cut by 4 bases and J by 11 bases, with 16 bases left in between. In nucleotides, the CDR3 is TGTGCCAGCAGCGCCCCCGGAGTAGCGAAGCAGTTCTTC. It is translated as CASSAPGVAKQFF.

V and J are TRBV7-8 and TRBJ1-2; 10 nucleotides line up with TRBD1. Germline trimming cut 5 bases from V and 3 bases from J; bases unmatched to any gene: 3. CDR3 length equals 14 residues. Germline-derived CDR1 and CDR2 are SGHVS and FQNEAQ. The CDR3 region has the DNA TGTGCCAGCAGCCCGACAGGGGGCGACTATGGCTACACCTTC. Protein product: CASSPTGGDYGYTF.

This chain links TRBV29-1 with TRBJ1-2; D perhaps matches TRBD1 (5 bases). CDR1 SQVTM and CDR2 ANQGSEA come from the germline V gene. Trimming removed 3 bases at V and 5 bases at J, with 22 bases between. CDR3 size: 16 residues. The CDR3 is CSVDSGVSHRGYGYTF. As DNA, the CDR3 is TGCAGCGTTGATTCGGGGGTTTCCCACCGGGGGTATGGCTACACCTTC.

The V call is TRBV7-2, the J call TRBJ2-7, with TRBD2 matching 11 bases. In germline, CDR1 is SGHTA, CDR2 FQGNSA. The CDR3 is 15 amino acids. V shed 5 bases, J shed 2 bases, and the junction held 5 bases outside the gene matches. The CDR3 sequence: CASSTTSGGAYEQYF. CDR3 DNA sequence: TGTGCCAGCAGCACCACTAGCGGGGGCGCCTACGAGCAGTACTTC.

In this sample, this clone turned up a few times. V and J are TRBV3-1 (or the pseudogene TRBV3-2) and TRBJ1-5; maybe TRBD1 (5 bases). The CDR3 extends over 16 amino acids. CDR1 and CDR2 (germline): LGHDT, YNNKEL (reference sequence). Deletions cut 2 bases from V and 5 bases from J, with 16 bases between. Here the CDR3 DNA reads TGTGCCAGCAGCCAATGGTCAGGGATAGACGATCAGCCCCAGCATTTT. As protein: CASSQWSGIDDQPQHF.

The CDR3 region has the DNA TGCAGCGTTGAGTCAAGGATGAGGAGAGGCTACACCTTC. Translation gives CSVESRMRRGYTF. J is TRBJ1-2 and V is TRBV29-1; D uncertain. The CDR3 has 13 amino acids. The V gene lost 3 bases and the J gene lost 8 bases, with 16 bases spanning the gap. Germline lookup yields CDR1 SQVTM and CDR2 ANQGSEA.

The rearrangement joins TRBV10-3 to TRBJ2-7; TRBD2 is a possible D gene (6 bases). This CDR3 has 13 amino acids. V was trimmed by 5 bases and J by 7 bases, leaving 15 bases between them. The germline V gene encodes CDR1 ENHRY and CDR2 SYGVKD. The CDR3: CAISTRTTGEQYF. The CDR3 region has the DNA TGTGCCATCAGTACGAGGACTACTGGGGAGCAGTACTTC.

This chain joins TRBV5-1 and TRBJ1-1; 10 bases line up with TRBD1. The CDR3 has 14 residues. The V and J ends lost 4 bases and 3 bases, in that order; junction bases with no gene match: 3. The germline CDR1 and CDR2 sequences are SGHRS and YFSETQ. CDR3 in amino acids: CASSRQGADTEAFF. In DNA form, the CDR3 reads TGCGCCAGCAGCCGACAGGGGGCTGACACTGAAGCTTTCTTT.

The chain is built from TRBV9 and TRBJ1-4; 12 nucleotides align to TRBD1. The germline V gene has CDR1 SGDLS and CDR2 YYNGEE. The J segment lost 10 bases and the V segment lost 3 bases, leaving 7 bases of the junction unmatched. CDR3 size: 15 residues. The CDR3 is CASSALGQGAVKLFF. DNA of the CDR3: TGTGCCAGCAGCGCCTTGGGACAGGGGGCCGTAAAACTGTTTTTT.

The chain recombines TRBV24-1 with TRBJ2-6; TRBD1 aligns across 11 bases. With V trimmed by 5 bases and J by 2 bases, 7 bases remained unmatched. CDR3 length: 18 amino acids. Germline V gene lookup returns CDR1 KGHDR and CDR2 SFDVKD. The CDR3 spells CATSVTGTGGTGANVLTF. For the CDR3, the DNA is TGTGCCACCAGTGTCACTGGGACAGGGGGGACTGGGGCCAACGTCCTGACTTTC.

The chain employs TRBV9 and TRBJ2-1; 10 bases are a match to TRBD2. CDR3 size: 14 residues. Trimming at V came to 3 bases and at J to 13 bases, leaving 10 bases not matched to a gene. Germline-derived CDR1 and CDR2 are SGDLS and YYNGEE. The CDR3 protein is CASSDDLAGAFQFF. CDR3 bases: TGTGCCAGCAGCGACGACCTAGCGGGGGCCTTTCAGTTCTTC.

V gene TRBV4-3 combines with J gene TRBJ2-3; a possible D gene is TRBD2 (5 bases). The germline CDR1 and CDR2 sequences are LGHNA and YSLEER. The CDR3 is made up of 17 amino acids. Deletions cut 2 bases from V and 0 bases from J, with 15 bases between. In DNA, the CDR3 is TGCGCCAGCAGCCAAAATCCAGCGGACCCTAGCACAGATACGCAGTATTTT. Translating it yields CASSQNPADPSTDTQYF.

The chain links TRBV5-5 to TRBJ2-3; D is uncertain. Trimming cost V 4 bases and J 6 bases, with 9 bases left between them. CDR3 length: 12 residues. CDR1 is SGHKS and CDR2 is YYEKEE in the germline V gene (reference sequence). This chain's CDR3 is CASSVAEDTQYF. CDR3 sequence (DNA): TGTGCCAGCAGCGTTGCTGAGGATACGCAGTATTTT.

The V and J genes are TRBV12-3 or TRBV12-4 and TRBJ2-2, with 10 bases aligning to TRBD1. The junction had 3 bases not matched to a gene; V was cut back by 9 bases and J by 5 bases. This CDR3 has 13 amino acids. The CDR3 region is CASRGQGTGELFF. The CDR3 DNA is TGTGCCAGTAGGGGACAGGGGACCGGGGAGCTGTTTTTT.

This rearrangement joins TRBV18 to TRBJ1-5; 10 positions agree with TRBD1. The V gene end was trimmed by 3 bases and the J gene end by 7 bases; junction bases not matched to a gene: 9. Germline values: CDR1 KGHSH, CDR2 LQKENI. CDR3 length equals 16 residues. CDR3 amino acids: CASSPGDRGRGQPQHF. In DNA, the CDR3 is TGTGCCAGCTCACCCGGGGACAGGGGTCGAGGCCAGCCCCAGCATTTT. Together with reference TRBV18 and TRBJ1-5, the CDR3 gives the full variable domain: NAGVMQNPRHLVRRRGQEARLRCSPMKGHSHVYWYRQLPEEGLKFMVYLQKENIIDESGMPKERFSAEFPKEGPSILRIQQVVRGDSAAYFCASSPGDRGRGQPQHFGDGTRLSIL.

This chain connects TRBV19 to TRBJ2-2; TRBD1 matches at 7 bases. The CDR3 runs to 13 residues. J was trimmed by 5 bases and V by 5 bases; bases with no gene match: 2. Germline V gives CDR1 LNHDA, CDR2 SQIVND (reference sequence). CDR3 loop: CASSRQGTGELFF. The CDR3 DNA follows: TGTGCCAGTAGTCGACAGGGTACCGGGGAGCTGTTTTTT.

The chain couples TRBV27 to TRBJ2-1; TRBD2 matches 9 bases. The CDR3 contains 15 residues. The V gene's germline CDR1 is MNHEY and CDR2 SMNVEV (reference sequence). The V gene end was trimmed by 3 bases and the J gene end by 1 base; junction bases not matched to a gene: 1. The chain's CDR3 is CASSFSGGSYNEQFF. The CDR3 region has the DNA TGTGCCAGCAGTTTTAGCGGGGGATCCTACAATGAGCAGTTCTTC.

The J gene is TRBJ2-2, the V gene TRBV5-4; the match to TRBD1 covers 8 bases. Germline CDR1 SGHNT, CDR2 YYREEE (reference sequence). J gave up 1 base and V 0 bases, and 2 bases lay outside the gene matches. The CDR3 sequence is 16 residues long. The CDR3 here is CASSLDRGENTGELFF. DNA for the CDR3: TGTGCCAGCAGCTTGGACAGGGGGGAGAACACCGGGGAGCTGTTTTTT.

V and J are TRBV5-5 and TRBJ2-5; TRBD2 is a possible D gene (7 bases). From germline, CDR1 is SGHKS and CDR2 YYEKEE (reference sequence). Trimming removed 1 base from V and 5 bases from J, with 21 bases in between. The CDR3 is 17 residues long. DNA for the CDR3: TGTGCCAGCAGCTTGTCGCGGGGGCCCAGGACTGCGGAGACCCAGTACTTC. Its protein is CASSLSRGPRTAETQYF.

This chain uses TRBV3-1 (or the pseudogene TRBV3-2) with TRBJ1-6; TRBD1 matches at 8 bases. From germline, CDR1 is LGHDT and CDR2 YNNKEL (reference sequence). The CDR3 extends over 15 amino acids. J was trimmed by 9 bases and V by 5 bases; bases with no gene match: 9. The CDR3 region has the DNA TGTGCCAGCAGCTCACAGACAGGGGAGGGTTCACCCCTCCACTTT. Protein sequence: CASSSQTGEGSPLHF.